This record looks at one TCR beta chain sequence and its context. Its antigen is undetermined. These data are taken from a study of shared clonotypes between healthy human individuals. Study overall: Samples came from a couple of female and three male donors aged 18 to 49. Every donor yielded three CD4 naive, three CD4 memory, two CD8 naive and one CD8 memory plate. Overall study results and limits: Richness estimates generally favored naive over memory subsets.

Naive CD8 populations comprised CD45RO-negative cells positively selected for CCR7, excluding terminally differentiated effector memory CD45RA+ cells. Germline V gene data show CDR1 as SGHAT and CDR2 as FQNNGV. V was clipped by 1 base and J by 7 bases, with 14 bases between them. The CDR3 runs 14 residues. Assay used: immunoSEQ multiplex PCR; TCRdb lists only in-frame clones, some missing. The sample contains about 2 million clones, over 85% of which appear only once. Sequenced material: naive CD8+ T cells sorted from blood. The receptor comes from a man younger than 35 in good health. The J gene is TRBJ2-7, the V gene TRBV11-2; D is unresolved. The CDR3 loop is CASSLGTMEGEQYF. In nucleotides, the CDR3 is TGTGCCAGCAGCTTAGGAACAATGGAAGGGGAGCAGTACTTC.